The 25 T cell receptor beta chains reported below all come from one sample, sequenced in a study of blood T cells in healthy people across ages (dated by TCRdb to about 2015). Library preparation employed 5' RACE. Sequencing was performed on an Illumina HiSeq 2500. The second PCR ran for roughly 7 to 12 cycles and used a J-beta primer mix along with a sample-barcoded 5' primer. In-frame beta chains were kept once TCRdb had trimmed the public reads at Q25 with fastp and called clones with MiXCR. Rows are combined by CDR3 protein, so each entry shows the most common genes and DNA. Recorded for this sample are approximately 800,000 distinct CDR3 sequences; 50% to 65% of them occurred a single time. Approximately 40% of the sample lies in the top ten. The sample was blood. The receptor source for this set is a man aged 80 or over in good health.

Only a few counts were recorded for this clonotype. The chain recombines TRBV29-1 with TRBJ2-7; either TRBD1 or TRBD2 may supply D (5 bases each). Between the trimmed V and J ends, which lost 8 bases and 2 bases, there was a span of 16 bases. The V gene's germline CDR1 is SQVTM and CDR2 ANQGSEA. The length of the CDR3 is 13 residues. In DNA, the CDR3 is TGCAGCCACGTGAGGGACCCGACCTACGAGCAGTACTTC. Its protein is CSHVRDPTYEQYF.

As concerns this clonotype: At one of its ends the junction is not consistent with the germline gene, which may arise from a read error. This chain connects TRBV12-3 or TRBV12-4 to TRBJ2-3; tentatively, D is TRBD1 or TRBD2 (5 bases each). The CDR3 loop spans 14 amino acids. The CDR3 sequence is CASSFPGARDTLYF. CDR3 sequence (DNA): TGTGCCAGCAGTTTTCCCGGGGCGCGAGATACGCTGTATTTT.

The chain carries TRBV29-1 and TRBJ2-1; possibly TRBD1 for D (5 bases). The CDR3 has 14 residues. Germline CDR1 and CDR2: SQVTM and ANQGSEA. Trimming cost V 6 bases and J 2 bases, with 14 bases left between them. DNA for the CDR3: TGCAGCGTCCTCCCCAGGGCTGCCTACAATGAGCAGTTCTTC. Protein: CSVLPRAAYNEQFF.

The gene calls are TRBV24-1 and TRBJ2-7; the match to TRBD1 covers 7 bases. The V gene end was trimmed by 5 bases and the J gene end by 4 bases; junction bases not matched to a gene: 7. Germline values: CDR1 KGHDR, CDR2 SFDVKD. This CDR3 spans 14 amino acids. The CDR3 region has the DNA TGTGCCACCAGTGGTCCGGGACAGATTTACGAGCAGTACTTC. Its protein product is CATSGPGQIYEQYF.

The chain joins TRBV29-1 to TRBJ1-2; 7 positions agree with TRBD1. Trimming removed 1 base from V and 6 bases from J; junction bases left unmatched: 8. In germline, CDR1 is SQVTM, CDR2 ANQGSEA. The CDR3 sequence is 14 residues long. CDR3 DNA: TGCAGCGTTGAAGGACAGGGAGGGATTGATGGCTACACCTTC. This sequence encodes CSVEGQGGIDGYTF.

The chain joins TRBV28 to TRBJ2-7; D may correspond to TRBD1 or TRBD2 (5 bases each). The CDR3 spans 20 residues. Germline loops: CDR1 MDHEN, CDR2 SYDVKM. Trimming took 4 bases from V and 2 from J, leaving 30 bases between them. The CDR3 loop reads CASSSPGGLGLAGGPYEQYF. The CDR3 region has the DNA TGTGCCAGCAGTTCCCCAGGAGGCCTGGGGCTAGCAGGAGGACCCTACGAGCAGTACTTC.

This chain connects TRBV6-1 to TRBJ1-6; tentative D call: TRBD1 (6 bases). This CDR3 has 14 amino acids. Trimming shortened V by 3 bases and J by 6 bases, and 9 bases separated the two germline ends. Germline values: CDR1 MNHNS, CDR2 SASEGT. The CDR3 coding sequence is TGTGCCAGCAGTGAGGGGGCTGGTAATTCACCCCTCCACTTT. Amino acids: CASSEGAGNSPLHF.

V gene TRBV6-5 combines with J gene TRBJ2-1; no clear D. V lost 6 bases to trimming and J lost 8 bases, with 11 bases between them. The germline CDR1 and CDR2 sequences are MNHEY and SVGAGI. This CDR3 has 12 amino acids. CDR3 bases: TGTGCCAGCAGGGGGTCCCCATATGAGCAGTTCTTC. This sequence encodes CASRGSPYEQFF.

The CDR3 nucleotides are TGTGCCAGCAGCAAAGAGGTCGGGAGGCCCGCCTACGAGCAGTACTTC. Protein: CASSKEVGRPAYEQYF. The V gene is TRBV21-1, the J gene TRBJ2-4; TRBD2, the table's D call, lacks a check against the DNA. The end of the DNA aligns better with TRBJ2-7, so the J call may be wrong. TRBV21-1 is deemed a pseudogene. This CDR3 has 16 amino acids.

Only one count was recorded for this clonotype. Written as DNA, the CDR3 is TGTGCCAGCAGGCGGGCGGGAGGCCACAATGAGCAGTTCTTC. This encodes CASRRAGGHNEQFF. The chain uses TRBV2 and TRBJ2-1, with 8 bases matching TRBD2. J lost 5 bases, V lost 6 bases, and 6 bases had no gene match. The CDR3 is 14 amino acids. Germline V lookup: CDR1 SNHLY, CDR2 FYNNEI. Filled out from reference TRBV2 and TRBJ2-1, the complete variable domain reads EPEVTQTPSHQVTQMGQEVILRCVPISNHLYFYWYRQILGQKVEFLVSFYNNEISEKSEIFDDQFSVERPDGSNFTLKIRSTKLEDSAMYFCASRRAGGHNEQFFGPGTRLTVL.

This chain links TRBV7-2 with TRBJ1-2; 7 bases are a match to TRBD1. Losses at the gene ends were 5 bases for V and 1 base for J; bases not matched to a gene: 10. Germline V gives CDR1 SGHTA, CDR2 FQGNSA. The CDR3 contains 16 residues. In DNA, the CDR3 is TGTGCCAGCAGCCCCGCAGGGACAGTTTTTAACTATGGCTACACCTTC. Its protein is CASSPAGTVFNYGYTF.

CDR3 coding DNA: TGCAGCGTTGGAACGGGTGCCGGCACCTATGGCTACACCTTC. Its translation is CSVGTGAGTYGYTF. The rearrangement links TRBV29-1 to TRBJ1-2; no clear D. The V end was cut by 4 bases, the J end by 4 bases, with 16 bases between. Germline V gene data show CDR1 as SQVTM and CDR2 as ANQGSEA. This CDR3 comprises 14 residues.

CDR3 sequence reads: CASSEEAGYSYNEQFF. Written as DNA, the CDR3 is TGTGCCAGCAGTGAGGAGGCAGGGTACTCCTACAATGAGCAGTTCTTC. This rearrangement joins TRBV25-1 to TRBJ2-1; D may correspond to TRBD1 or TRBD2 (5 bases each). The V end lost 3 bases, the J end lost 0 bases, and 12 bases lay between the germline ends. This CDR3 has 16 residues. Germline CDR1 and CDR2: MGHDK and SYGVNS.

This clonotype was observed a few times. J is TRBJ1-1 and V is TRBV27; the D is unclear. The germline V and J ends were trimmed by 9 bases and 3 bases, with 14 bases remaining between them. The CDR3 totals 13 residues. Germline CDR1 MNHEY, CDR2 SMNVEV (reference sequence). This chain's CDR3 is CASREDPDTEAFF. The CDR3 nucleotides are TGTGCCAGTAGGGAGGACCCCGACACTGAAGCTTTCTTT.

Note on this clonotype: Sequence at one end of the junction differs from germline and may be a read error. The rearrangement uses TRBV7-7 and TRBJ2-1; 11 bases line up with TRBD2. Germline V gene sequence: CDR1 SSHAT, CDR2 FNYEAQ (reference sequence). This CDR3 comprises 15 residues. The CDR3 DNA reads TGTGCTAGCAGCCTCGGGACTAGCGGTGCCAATGAGCGGTTCTTC. Translation: CASSLGTSGANERFF.

This clonotype occurred a few times. The V gene is TRBV7-2, the J gene TRBJ2-3; D assignment may be TRBD1 or TRBD2 (5 bases each). V was trimmed by 6 bases and J by 6 bases, leaving 13 bases between them. The CDR3 covers 13 residues. Germline values: CDR1 SGHTA, CDR2 FQGNSA. The CDR3 DNA reads as TGTGCCAGCAGAGGGACGTCAATTGATACGCAGTATTTT. Translation gives CASRGTSIDTQYF.

V usage is TRBV7-2 and J usage is TRBJ2-4; TRBD2 aligns across 13 bases. J gave up 2 bases and V 5 bases, and 3 bases lay outside the gene matches. CDR3 length: 16 residues. Germline CDR1 and CDR2: SGHTA and FQGNSA. For the CDR3, the DNA is TGTGCCAGCAGCCGGACTAGCGGGAGTTCCAAAAACATTCAGTACTTC. Translated: CASSRTSGSSKNIQYF.

This chain uses TRBV20-1 with TRBJ1-2; no reliable D call. The CDR3 contains 15 residues. Germline V gene sequence: CDR1 DFQATT, CDR2 SNEGSKA (reference sequence). The V end was cut by 0 bases, the J end by 5 bases, with 16 bases between. This chain's CDR3 is CSARDPAVAVYGYTF. CDR3 bases: TGCAGTGCTAGAGATCCGGCCGTCGCTGTTTATGGCTACACCTTC.

This chain connects TRBV5-6 to TRBJ2-1, with D unresolved. CDR1 SGHDT and CDR2 YYEEEE come from the germline V gene. Trimming removed 4 bases from V and 8 bases from J, with 22 bases in between. The CDR3 consists of 16 residues. The CDR3 DNA sequence: TGTGCCAGCAGCCTGCCCCAACTAAAACCCTGGGATGAGCAGTTCTTC. This encodes CASSLPQLKPWDEQFF.

This clonotype occurred a few times. The rearrangement uses TRBV7-2 and TRBJ2-1; D is uncertain. This CDR3 spans 11 amino acids. Germline values: CDR1 SGHTA, CDR2 FQGNSA. The germline V and J ends were trimmed by 4 bases and 7 bases, with 5 bases remaining between them. CDR3 in DNA: TGTGCCAGCAGCTACCGTAATGAGCAGTTCTTC. This gives the protein CASSYRNEQFF. Supplemented by reference TRBV7-2 and TRBJ2-1, the full variable domain reads GAGVSQSPSNKVTEKGKDVELRCDPISGHTALYWYRQSLGQGLEFLIYFQGNSAPDKSGLPSDRFSAERTGGSVSTLTIQRTQQEDSAVYLCASSYRNEQFFGPGTRLTVL.

The chain combines TRBV5-1 with TRBJ2-1, with D uncertain. The V gene lost 6 bases and the J gene lost 0 bases, with 16 bases spanning the gap. From germline, CDR1 is SGHRS and CDR2 YFSETQ. The CDR3 consists of 16 residues. CDR3 region: CASTTPDPSSYNEQFF. The CDR3 coding sequence is TGCGCCAGCACAACCCCGGACCCCAGCTCCTACAATGAGCAGTTCTTC.

V gene TRBV12-3 or TRBV12-4 combines with J gene TRBJ2-1; TRBD2 matches at 8 bases. Trimming cost V 5 bases and J 11 bases; bases outside gene matches: 2. There are 11 residues in the CDR3. The CDR3 DNA reads TGTGCCAGCAGTCGACTAGCGAAGCAGTTCTTC. Translation: CASSRLAKQFF.

The chain carries TRBV5-1 and TRBJ2-7; 8 bases align to TRBD2. The CDR3 spans 15 residues. With 1 base clipped from V and 3 bases from J, the junction kept 6 bases outside the gene matches. CDR1 and CDR2 from the germline V gene are SGHRS and YFSETQ. The CDR3 loop is CASSLLSGTFYEQYF. The CDR3 region has the DNA TGCGCCAGCAGCTTGCTTAGCGGGACGTTCTACGAGCAGTACTTC.

This clonotype was picked up a small number of times. The V call is TRBV4-1, the J call TRBJ2-7; D is undetermined. From germline, CDR1 is MGHRA and CDR2 YSYEKL. The length of the CDR3 is 16 residues. The V end was cut by 1 base, the J end by 5 bases, with 18 bases between. The CDR3 DNA sequence: TGCGCCAGCAGCCAAGCCCCACTTAGTAATACCCACGAGCAGTACTTC. It yields the protein CASSQAPLSNTHEQYF.

The chain couples TRBV28 to TRBJ2-1; D gene unclear. This CDR3 is 13 amino acids long. Germline values: CDR1 MDHEN, CDR2 SYDVKM. Trimming stripped 6 bases from V and 7 bases from J, with 13 bases between. CDR3: CASSTRRANEQFF. DNA of the CDR3: TGTGCCAGCAGCACCCGAAGAGCGAATGAGCAGTTCTTC. The variable domain in full, with the rest retrieved from reference TRBV28 and TRBJ2-1, is DVKVTQSSRYLVKRTGEKVFLECVQDMDHENMFWYRQDPGLGLRLIYFSYDVKMKEKGDIPEGYSVSREKKERFSLILESASTNQTSMYLCASSTRRANEQFFGPGTRLTVL.